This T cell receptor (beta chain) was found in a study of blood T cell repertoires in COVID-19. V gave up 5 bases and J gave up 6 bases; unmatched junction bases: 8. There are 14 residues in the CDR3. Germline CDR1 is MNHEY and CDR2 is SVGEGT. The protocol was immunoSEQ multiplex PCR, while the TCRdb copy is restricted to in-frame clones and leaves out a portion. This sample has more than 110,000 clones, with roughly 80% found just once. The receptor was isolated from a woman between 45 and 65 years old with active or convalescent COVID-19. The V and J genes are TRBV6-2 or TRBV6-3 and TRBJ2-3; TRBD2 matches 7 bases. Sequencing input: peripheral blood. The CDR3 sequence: CASSPRLAGDTQYF. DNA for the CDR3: TGTGCCAGCAGTCCCAGACTAGCAGGTGATACGCAGTATTTT.